This T cell receptor (beta chain) is drawn from a study of blood T cell repertoires in COVID-19. The CDR3 extends over 17 amino acids. Germline-derived CDR1 and CDR2 are SGDLS and YYNGEE. V was clipped by 3 bases and J by 3 bases, with 18 bases between them. TCRdb keeps only in-frame clones here, not all; method: immunoSEQ multiplex PCR. Among around 250,000 clones, around 87% were seen once, and the ten largest hold about 1.6%. The receptor's source is a woman in her forties or fifties who had recovered from COVID-19. The sequenced sample was PBMCs or T cells enriched from blood (not recorded which). The chain has TRBV9 and TRBJ1-4; the D gene is possibly TRBD1 (5 bases). The CDR3 DNA sequence: TGTGCCAGCAGCGCCACCCGGTTAACAGGACCTAATGAAAAACTGTTTTTT. Translated: CASSATRLTGPNEKLFF.